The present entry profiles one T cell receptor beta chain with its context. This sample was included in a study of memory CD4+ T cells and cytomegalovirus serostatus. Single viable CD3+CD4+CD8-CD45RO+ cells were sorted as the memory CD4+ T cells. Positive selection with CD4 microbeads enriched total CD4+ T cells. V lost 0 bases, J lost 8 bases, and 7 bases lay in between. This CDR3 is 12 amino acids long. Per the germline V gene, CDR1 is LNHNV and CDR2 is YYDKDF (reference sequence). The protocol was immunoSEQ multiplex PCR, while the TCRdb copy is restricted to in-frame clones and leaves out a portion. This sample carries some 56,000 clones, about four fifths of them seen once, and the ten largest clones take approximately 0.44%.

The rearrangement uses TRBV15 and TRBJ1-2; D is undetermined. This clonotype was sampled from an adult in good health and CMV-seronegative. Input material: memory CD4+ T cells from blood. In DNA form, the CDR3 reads TGTGCCACCAGCAGAGATATATCGGGCTACACCTTC. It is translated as CATSRDISGYTF.